Shown below are 31 T cell receptor beta chains from a single sample sequenced in a study of T cell repertoires in cytomegalovirus infection. Each CDR3 protein gets one entry after TCRdb re-called the reads with MiXCR. The table shows hundreds of thousands of distinct CDR3 sequences, with 40% to 50% occurring only once. These receptors lack a known antigen. The sample was cultured PBMCs, taken from culture after CMV antigen stimulation. These receptors originate from a human donor in good health (CMV status not recorded). Some clones in this sample may be carry-over from other donors' samples.

V gene TRBV18 combines with J gene TRBJ1-5; no clear D. The CDR3 has 15 residues. Trimming took 0 bases from V and 6 from J, leaving 12 bases between them. Germline V gene sequence: CDR1 KGHSH, CDR2 LQKENI. The CDR3 DNA reads TGTGCCAGCTCACCACCCTCAGGCACCGGTCAGCCCCAGCATTTT. Translated: CASSPPSGTGQPQHF. Full variable domain (remainder filled in from reference TRBV18 and TRBJ1-5): NAGVMQNPRHLVRRRGQEARLRCSPMKGHSHVYWYRQLPEEGLKFMVYLQKENIIDESGMPKERFSAEFPKEGPSILRIQQVVRGDSAAYFCASSPPSGTGQPQHFGDGTRLSIL.

The genes are TRBV10-3 and TRBJ1-6, with 9 bases matching TRBD1. Germline V CDR1 and CDR2: ENHRY, SYGVKD. V was pared by 3 bases and J by 4 bases, with 4 bases of the junction left unmatched. The CDR3 is 16 residues long. The CDR3 bases are TGTGCCATCAGTGATCGGACAGGGGATTATAATTCACCCCTCCACTTT. As protein: CAISDRTGDYNSPLHF.

The chain carries TRBV6-1 and TRBJ1-4, with D maybe TRBD1 (5 bases). V was clipped by 2 bases and J by 8 bases, with 15 bases between them. The CDR3 consists of 15 residues. Germline CDR1 and CDR2: MNHNS and SASEGT. The DNA of the CDR3 is TGTGCCAGCAGTGAATCCGAGGGGCGACGGGAAAAACTGTTTTTT. Protein sequence: CASSESEGRREKLFF.

This clonotype has a handful of counts. One junction end does not reproduce the germline sequence, and a read error may be involved. This chain uses TRBV10-2 with TRBJ2-5; 12 positions agree with TRBD2. The CDR3 is made up of 15 amino acids. Germline lookup yields CDR1 WSHSY and CDR2 SAAADI. CDR3 nucleotide sequence: TGCGCCAGCCGTGAGACTAGCGGGAGACTGGAGACCCAGTACTTC. Translating gives CASRETSGRLETQYF.

This clonotype was observed many times. V usage is TRBV7-2 and J usage is TRBJ1-1, with 7 positions matching TRBD1. CDR3 size: 15 residues. J was trimmed by 1 base and V by 3 bases; bases with no gene match: 5. Looked up from germline, CDR1 is SGHTA and CDR2 is FQGNSA. CDR3: CASSLTTGTNTEAFF. CDR3 sequence (DNA): TGTGCCAGCAGCTTGACGACAGGGACGAACACTGAAGCTTTCTTT. The full variable domain, its missing parts supplied by reference TRBV7-2 and TRBJ1-1, is GAGVSQSPSNKVTEKGKDVELRCDPISGHTALYWYRQSLGQGLEFLIYFQGNSAPDKSGLPSDRFSAERTGGSVSTLTIQRTQQEDSAVYLCASSLTTGTNTEAFFGQGTRLTVV.

V is TRBV7-8 and J is TRBJ2-3; D gene unclear. The CDR3 extends over 16 amino acids. The germline V gene encodes CDR1 SGHVS and CDR2 FQNEAQ. Deletions cut 4 bases from V and 7 bases from J, with 21 bases between. The CDR3 reads CASSYRRDPSSYTQYF. CDR3 nucleotides: TGTGCCAGCAGCTATCGCAGAGACCCGAGTTCTTATACGCAGTATTTT.

The chain is built from TRBV9 and TRBJ2-2; the D is unclear. The CDR3 has 13 amino acids. Trimming took 4 bases from V and 5 from J, leaving 9 bases between them. The germline V gene encodes CDR1 SGDLS and CDR2 YYNGEE. CDR3 sequence reads: CASSPNPTGELFF. The CDR3 nucleotides are TGTGCCAGCAGCCCGAACCCGACCGGGGAGCTGTTTTTT. The full variable domain, with the rest looked up from reference TRBV9 and TRBJ2-2, is DSGVTQTPKHLITATGQRVTLRCSPRSGDLSVYWYQQSLDQGLQFLIQYYNGEERAKGNILERFSAQQFPDLHSELNLSSLELGDSALYFCASSPNPTGELFFGEGSRLTVL.

V gene TRBV7-2 combines with J gene TRBJ1-6; weak D call: TRBD1 (6 bases). The CDR3 runs to 15 residues. Trimming stripped 3 bases from V and 3 bases from J, with 9 bases between. Looked up from germline, CDR1 is SGHTA and CDR2 is FQGNSA. The CDR3 reads CASSLQGIYNSPLHF. For the CDR3, the DNA is TGTGCCAGCAGCTTGCAGGGGATCTATAATTCACCCCTCCACTTT.

This chain joins TRBV10-3 and TRBJ2-1; TRBD1 matches at 10 bases. Germline lookup yields CDR1 ENHRY and CDR2 SYGVKD. The CDR3 consists of 17 residues. V was clipped by 4 bases and J by 7 bases; unmatched bases: 13. The DNA for the CDR3 is TGTGCCATCAGTGTTATCTCCGGGACAGGGGCGGGTAATGAGCAGTTCTTC. The encoded protein is CAISVISGTGAGNEQFF.

This clonotype was observed a handful of times. The rearrangement links TRBV7-2 to TRBJ1-2; D perhaps matches TRBD1 (5 bases). The germline V gene has CDR1 SGHTA and CDR2 FQGNSA. The CDR3 covers 14 residues. V was cut by 1 base and J by 6 bases, with 12 bases left in between. CDR3 sequence: CASSLGWLGDGYTF. CDR3 in DNA: TGTGCCAGCAGCTTAGGCTGGCTGGGGGATGGCTACACCTTC.

This clonotype was recorded a few times. V and J are TRBV6-6 and TRBJ2-1, with TRBD2 matching 9 bases. V shed 6 bases and J 9 bases; nucleotides not matched to a gene: 18. CDR3 length: 17 residues. In germline, CDR1 is MNHNY, CDR2 SVGAGI (reference sequence). The CDR3 protein is CASRSSLGVLAGIEQFF. DNA of the CDR3: TGTGCCAGCAGGTCCTCACTGGGGGTGCTAGCGGGAATTGAGCAGTTCTTC.

This sequence joins TRBV11-3 and TRBJ2-5; D is unresolved. The CDR3 length is 15 residues. V was shortened by 3 bases and J by 4 bases, with 15 bases between the two germline ends. Per germline, CDR1 SGHNT and CDR2 YENEEA. CDR3 nucleotides: TGTGCCAGCAGCTTCTACCCGGGTAGCCGAGAGACCCAGTACTTC. It is translated as CASSFYPGSRETQYF.

This clonotype was detected a few times. V and J are TRBV7-2 and TRBJ2-2; the match to TRBD1 covers 8 bases. The junction had 5 bases not matched to a gene; V was cut back by 5 bases and J by 3 bases. Germline V gives CDR1 SGHTA, CDR2 FQGNSA. The CDR3 contains 15 residues. CDR3 DNA: TGTGCCAGCAGCACGCGGACAGGGCACACCGGGGAGCTGTTTTTT. Translating it yields CASSTRTGHTGELFF. The variable domain in full, completed from reference TRBV7-2 and TRBJ2-2, reads GAGVSQSPSNKVTEKGKDVELRCDPISGHTALYWYRQSLGQGLEFLIYFQGNSAPDKSGLPSDRFSAERTGGSVSTLTIQRTQQEDSAVYLCASSTRTGHTGELFFGEGSRLTVL.

This rearrangement joins TRBV12-3 or TRBV12-4 to TRBJ1-2, with 8 nucleotides matching TRBD1. There are 13 residues in the CDR3. V was pared by 5 bases and J by 14 bases, with 13 bases of the junction left unmatched. The chain's CDR3 is CASSRRTGRARTF. CDR3 nucleotides: TGTGCCAGCAGTCGACGGACAGGGAGGGCGCGGACCTTC.

CDR3 in amino acids: CSVEDRAGGTDTQYF. The CDR3 DNA reads as TGCAGCGTTGAAGATCGGGCAGGGGGCACAGATACGCAGTATTTT. This chain uses TRBV29-1 with TRBJ2-3, with D perhaps matching TRBD1 (6 bases). Germline values: CDR1 SQVTM, CDR2 ANQGSEA. The CDR3 length is 15 residues. V shed 0 bases and J shed 1 base, with 11 bases lying between them.

The table lists this clonotype with a few counts. The chain joins TRBV7-2 to TRBJ1-6, with D unclear. Germline V gives CDR1 SGHTA, CDR2 FQGNSA. V lost 2 bases and J lost 0, with 5 bases in between. The CDR3 length is 15 residues. CDR3 nucleotide sequence: TGTGCCAGCAGCTTATCGAGCTCCTATAATTCACCCCTCCACTTT. It encodes CASSLSSSYNSPLHF. Using reference TRBV7-2 and TRBJ1-6 for the parts outside the CDR3, the full variable domain is GAGVSQSPSNKVTEKGKDVELRCDPISGHTALYWYRQSLGQGLEFLIYFQGNSAPDKSGLPSDRFSAERTGGSVSTLTIQRTQQEDSAVYLCASSLSSSYNSPLHFGNGTRLTVT.

The V call is TRBV29-1, the J call TRBJ1-2, with 9 bases aligning to TRBD1. This CDR3 has 15 residues. CDR1 is SQVTM, CDR2 ANQGSEA, per germline. V was pared by 6 bases and J by 10 bases, with 18 bases of the junction left unmatched. CDR3 coding DNA: TGCAGCGTAAACCGGGACAGGGAAGGTGGTTTCGACTACACCTTC. This encodes CSVNRDREGGFDYTF.

The V and J genes are TRBV29-1 and TRBJ2-3, with a tentative D call TRBD2 (6 bases). CDR1 is SQVTM, CDR2 ANQGSEA, per germline. This CDR3 spans 12 amino acids. Trimming left V 3 bases short and J 3 bases short, with 7 bases between. The CDR3 is CSVDAGTDTQYF. The CDR3 coding sequence is TGCAGCGTTGACGCGGGGACAGATACGCAGTATTTT.

The CDR3 DNA reads TGTGCCAGCAGCTCGGGAAACAGCAACGAGCAGTACTTC. Its translation is CASSSGNSNEQYF. The V call is TRBV7-2, the J call TRBJ2-7, with a possible D match to TRBD2 (5 bases). The length of the CDR3 is 13 residues. Germline V CDR1 and CDR2: SGHTA, FQGNSA. The ends were cut back, 4 bases at V and 5 bases at J, with 12 bases in the middle.

This clonotype appeared a few times. The rearrangement links TRBV12-3 or TRBV12-4 to TRBJ1-1, with 10 bases fitting TRBD1. V lost 6 bases, J lost 0 bases, and 10 bases stayed unmatched. The CDR3 loop spans 17 amino acids. The CDR3 reads CASSLRTGGLVNTEAFF. The CDR3 bases are TGTGCCAGCAGCTTACGGACAGGGGGTTTGGTGAACACTGAAGCTTTCTTT.

This sequence joins TRBV12-3 or TRBV12-4 and TRBJ1-6, with 7 bases aligning to TRBD1. The CDR3 runs to 21 residues. The ends lost 6 bases at V and 13 bases at J; junction bases unmatched: 33. This CDR3 is CASSRQGRGGLRRTPYSPLHF. CDR3 nucleotides: TGTGCCAGCAGCCGACAGGGTCGAGGGGGATTGAGACGGACGCCGTACTCTCCCCTCCACTTT.

The chain combines TRBV11-2 with TRBJ2-7, with TRBD2 identical over 9 bases. The CDR3 sequence is 17 residues long. CDR1 is SGHAT, CDR2 FQNNGV, per germline. The J segment lost 4 bases and the V segment lost 3 bases, leaving 13 bases of the junction unmatched. CDR3 in DNA: TGTGCCAGCAGCTTTCACTCCCGGGGACTAGCTCCATACGAGCAGTACTTC. Protein sequence: CASSFHSRGLAPYEQYF.

The chain combines TRBV12-3 or TRBV12-4 with TRBJ2-3; 8 bases line up with TRBD2. V dropped 5 bases and J dropped 8; count of bases not matched to a gene: 12. This CDR3 comprises 15 residues. The CDR3 DNA follows: TGTGCCAGCAGTCCAACTAGCGGCGGTTTGGGTACGCAGTATTTT. As protein: CASSPTSGGLGTQYF.

This clonotype was picked up one time. The chain couples TRBV19 to TRBJ2-3, with 8 nucleotides matching TRBD1. Trimming at V came to 4 bases and at J to 2 bases, leaving 5 bases not matched to a gene. CDR3 length equals 15 residues. Germline V lookup: CDR1 LNHDA, CDR2 SQIVND (reference sequence). CDR3 sequence: CASSTRQGNTDTQYF. In DNA, the CDR3 is TGTGCCAGTAGTACTCGACAGGGGAACACAGATACGCAGTATTTT.

This chain connects TRBV12-5 to TRBJ2-5, with D hard to call. V was trimmed by 5 bases and J by 4 bases, leaving 11 bases between them. CDR1 and CDR2 from the germline V gene are LGHNT and FRNRAP. CDR3 length equals 13 residues. The CDR3 region is CASGPSARETQYF. The CDR3, as DNA: TGTGCTAGTGGTCCCTCGGCCCGAGAGACCCAGTACTTC.

The chain has TRBV6-6 and TRBJ1-5; perhaps TRBD1 as D (5 bases). CDR3 length: 17 amino acids. From germline, CDR1 is MNHNY and CDR2 SVGAGI (reference sequence). Trimming pared 1 base from V and 6 bases from J, leaving 19 bases between. CDR3 region: CASSYFAGQGLSQPQHF. The CDR3 DNA reads TGTGCCAGCAGTTACTTCGCGGGGCAGGGATTAAGTCAGCCCCAGCATTTT.

The V gene is TRBV11-2, the J gene TRBJ1-3; D call uncertain. V lost 1 base and J 4 bases, leaving 8 bases between the germline ends. The CDR3 length is 14 residues. The germline V gene has CDR1 SGHAT and CDR2 FQNNGV. CDR3 nucleotide sequence: TGTGCCAGCAGCTTAGGGGCGGAAGGAAACACCATATATTTT. This sequence encodes CASSLGAEGNTIYF.

CDR3 residues: CASTKFRSGQETQYF. The DNA for the CDR3 is TGTGCCAGCACCAAGTTCCGTAGCGGGCAAGAGACCCAGTACTTC. The chain employs TRBV7-8 and TRBJ2-5; TRBD2 aligns across 7 bases. The CDR3 totals 15 residues. Germline trimming cut 7 bases from V and 2 bases from J; bases unmatched to any gene: 10. Germline loops: CDR1 SGHVS, CDR2 FQNEAQ.

The CDR3 loop reads CASTQAGGLAGGHQTQYF. DNA of the CDR3: TGTGCCAGCACACAAGCCGGGGGACTAGCGGGAGGCCATCAGACCCAGTACTTC. The J gene is TRBJ2-5, the V gene TRBV5-4, with 15 bases that match TRBD2. Germline assignment: CDR1 SGHNT and CDR2 YYREEE (reference sequence). The J segment lost 6 bases and the V segment lost 6 bases, leaving 15 bases of the junction unmatched. The CDR3 length is 18 residues.

CDR3 nucleotide sequence: TGTGCCAGCAGTTACTCAGCGGGAGGATTCGAGCAGTACTTC. Translating gives CASSYSAGGFEQYF. This chain joins TRBV6-2 or TRBV6-3 and TRBJ2-7, with TRBD2 matching over 9 bases. V shed 0 bases, J shed 6 bases, and the junction held 3 bases outside the gene matches. CDR1 and CDR2 from the germline V gene are MNHEY and SVGEGT. The CDR3 is made up of 14 amino acids.

This CDR3 reads CASSSAMSSYEQYF. The DNA of the CDR3 is TGTGCCAGCAGCTCTGCCATGAGCTCCTACGAGCAGTACTTC. J is TRBJ2-7 and V is TRBV5-6; D gene unclear. The V end was cut by 3 bases, the J end by 0 bases, with 10 bases between. Germline V gives CDR1 SGHDT, CDR2 YYEEEE. CDR3 size: 14 residues.